This is a list of T cell receptor beta chains from one sample in a study of blood T cell repertoires in COVID-19. TCRdb's table, derived via immunoSEQ multiplex PCR, lists solely in-frame clones and lacks some. Seen here are under 80,000 clones, approximately 87% observed once, and the top ten hold over 15%. The sample was peripheral blood. The receptors were sampled from a man older than 75 in a cohort sampled during active COVID-19. Both conserved end residues are part of each CDR3. Fields, in order: J gene, V gene, CDR3 protein.

>TRBJ2-2|TRBV18
CASSPFWTGGSTGELFF
>TRBJ2-1|TRBV12-3/TRBV12-4
CASSLSHEQFF
>TRBJ1-1|TRBV6-2/TRBV6-3
CASSYRATGTEAFF
>TRBJ2-7|TRBV5-6
CASSPLFSSYEQYF
>TRBJ1-2|TRBV19
CASSIDTDYGYTF
>TRBJ1-1|TRBV7-2
CASSLVGTGKMNTEAFF
>TRBJ2-2|TRBV16
CASSQSPSGGSGELFF
>TRBJ2-3|TRBV7-2
CASTTTGGPGVTQYF
>TRBJ2-2|TRBV7-9
CASSPQGTGELFF
>TRBJ1-3|TRBV28
CASSLNRVALSGNTIYF